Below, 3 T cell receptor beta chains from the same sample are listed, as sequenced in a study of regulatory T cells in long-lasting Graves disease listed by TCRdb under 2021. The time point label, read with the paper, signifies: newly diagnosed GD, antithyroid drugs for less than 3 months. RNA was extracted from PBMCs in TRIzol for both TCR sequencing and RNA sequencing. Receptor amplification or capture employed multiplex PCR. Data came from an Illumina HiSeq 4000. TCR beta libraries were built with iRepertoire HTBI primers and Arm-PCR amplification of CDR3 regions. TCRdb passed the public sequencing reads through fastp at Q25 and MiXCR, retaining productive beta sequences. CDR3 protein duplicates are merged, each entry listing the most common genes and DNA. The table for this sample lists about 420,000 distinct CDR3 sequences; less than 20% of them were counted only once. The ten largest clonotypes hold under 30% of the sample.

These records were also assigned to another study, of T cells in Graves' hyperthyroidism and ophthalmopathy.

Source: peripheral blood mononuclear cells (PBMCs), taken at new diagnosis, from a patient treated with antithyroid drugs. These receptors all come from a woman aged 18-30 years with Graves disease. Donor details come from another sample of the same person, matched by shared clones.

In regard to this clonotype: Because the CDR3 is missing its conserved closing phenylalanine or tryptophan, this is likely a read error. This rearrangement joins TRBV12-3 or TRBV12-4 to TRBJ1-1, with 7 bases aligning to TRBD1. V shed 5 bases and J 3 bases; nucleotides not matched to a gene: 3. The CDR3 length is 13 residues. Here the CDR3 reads CASSHDRDTEAFL. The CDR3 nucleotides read TGTGCCAGCAGTCATGACAGGGACACTGAAGCTTTCCTT.

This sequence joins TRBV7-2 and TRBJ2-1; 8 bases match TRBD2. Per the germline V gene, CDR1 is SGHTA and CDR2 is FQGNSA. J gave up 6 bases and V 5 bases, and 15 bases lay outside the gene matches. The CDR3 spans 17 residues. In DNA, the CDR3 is TGTGCCAGCAGCGACCGATCCGGGACTAGAACCCCCAATGAGCAGTTCTTC. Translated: CASSDRSGTRTPNEQFF.

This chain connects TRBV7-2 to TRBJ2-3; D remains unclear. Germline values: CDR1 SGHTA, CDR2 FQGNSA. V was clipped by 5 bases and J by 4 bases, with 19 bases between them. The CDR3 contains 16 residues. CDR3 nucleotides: TGTGCCAGCAGCCAGACCCCGGAACTTATGGCAGATACGCAGTATTTT. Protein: CASSQTPELMADTQYF.